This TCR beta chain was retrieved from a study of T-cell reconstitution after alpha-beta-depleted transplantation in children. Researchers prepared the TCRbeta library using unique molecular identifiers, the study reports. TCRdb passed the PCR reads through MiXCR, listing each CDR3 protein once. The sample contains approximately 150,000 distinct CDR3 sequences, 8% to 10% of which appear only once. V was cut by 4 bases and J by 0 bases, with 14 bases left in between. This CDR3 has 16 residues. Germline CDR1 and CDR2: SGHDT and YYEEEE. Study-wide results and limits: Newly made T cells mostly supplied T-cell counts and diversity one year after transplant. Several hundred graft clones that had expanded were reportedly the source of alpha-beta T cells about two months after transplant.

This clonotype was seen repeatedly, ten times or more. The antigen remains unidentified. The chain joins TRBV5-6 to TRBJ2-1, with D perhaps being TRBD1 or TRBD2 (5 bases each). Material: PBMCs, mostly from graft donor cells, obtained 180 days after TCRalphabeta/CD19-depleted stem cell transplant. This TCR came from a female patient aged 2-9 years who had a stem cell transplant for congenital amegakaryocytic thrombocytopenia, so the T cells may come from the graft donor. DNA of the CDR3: TGTGCCAGCAGCGGCCCCGGGACCAGCTCCTACAATGAGCAGTTCTTC. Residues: CASSGPGTSSYNEQFF.